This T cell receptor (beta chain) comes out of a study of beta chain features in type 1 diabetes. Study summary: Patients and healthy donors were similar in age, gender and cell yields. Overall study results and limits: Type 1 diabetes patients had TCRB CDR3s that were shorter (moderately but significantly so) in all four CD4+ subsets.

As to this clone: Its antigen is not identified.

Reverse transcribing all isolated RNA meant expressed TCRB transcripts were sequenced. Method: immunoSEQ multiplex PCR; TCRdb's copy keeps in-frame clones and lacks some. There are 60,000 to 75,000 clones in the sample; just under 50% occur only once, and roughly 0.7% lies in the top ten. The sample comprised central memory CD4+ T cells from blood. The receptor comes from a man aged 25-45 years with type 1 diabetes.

CDR3 region: CATSRDAATGEETQYF. The DNA of the CDR3 is TGTGCCACCAGCAGAGATGCGGCCACAGGGGAGGAGACCCAGTACTTC. V gene TRBV15 combines with J gene TRBJ2-5, with 7 bases aligning to TRBD1. The V gene's germline CDR1 is LNHNV and CDR2 YYDKDF (reference sequence). The CDR3 is made up of 16 amino acids. After removal of 0 bases from V and 5 bases from J, the junction contained 9 bases not matched to a gene. Full variable domain (missing parts from reference TRBV15 and TRBJ2-5): DAMVIQNPRYQVTQFGKPVTLSCSQTLNHNVMYWYQQKSSQAPKLLFHYYDKDFNNEADTPDNFQSRRPNTSFCFLDIRSPGLGDTAMYLCATSRDAATGEETQYFGPGTRLLVL.